This T cell receptor beta chain was sequenced for a study of cytomegalovirus exposure and HLA in healthy donors (dated by TCRdb to about 2017). Looking at the study overall: An earlier analysis of approximately 640 of the donors reported about 250 Gb of sequence data and roughly 100 million unique TCR beta sequences from around 200 million T cells. Among the approximately 430 genotyped donors, around 81% belonged to the genetic ancestry cluster associated with self-reported Caucasian donors. Among 398 genotyped donors of the cohort, an average of around 240,000 unique TCR beta nucleotide sequences were sequenced per donor, roughly a sixth of them non-productive. Using immunosequencing, the study profiled T cell repertoires from around 670 subjects and related those repertoires to cytomegalovirus serostatus. HLA typing covered class I and class II loci at four-digit resolution. Typing coverage varied by locus: about 629-640 donors for A, B, C, DRB1 and DQB1; around 560 for DQA1; some 610 for DPA1; fewer than 480 for DPB1. To decide whether each TCR beta V gene segment behaved as functional or pseudogenic, an earlier analysis of fewer than 750 of the donors relied on high-throughput TCR beta sequencing. To predict cytomegalovirus infection status, the study brought together high-throughput TCR immunosequencing, statistical association of individual TCRs with disease status, and machine learning. Donor age, sex, ethnicity and CMV serostatus were compiled together with the repertoire data. Because of strong linkage in the cohort, five DR-DQ haplotypes were treated as single units for association and clustering. In the later analysis, no new phenotypic data were used to find candidate immune exposures; instead, reliance was placed on TCR beta sequences and their occurrence across donors. All discovery cohort repertoires had been generated using a single sequencing platform. A separate validation cohort of 100 to 150 different subjects was used in addition to the roughly 670-subject first cohort. The study was designed to test whether signatures of past pathogen exposure could be identified by cataloging public T cell receptors. A later analysis re-examined previously published TCR beta repertoires from roughly 650 donors and added high-resolution HLA genotyping to investigate patterns of TCR occurrence. A later genetic analysis took genome-wide SNP genotypes for about 55% of the roughly 670 donors and used that subset as a discovery cohort. About 280 gigabases of sequencing data and around 90 million unique TCR sequences made up an early release that covered 640 HLA-typed donors. Study-wide findings and limitations: According to the authors, the approach could potentially be generalized to other disease states and immunological phenotypes. A later analysis found that TCR association rates varied across HLA loci, with DRB1 alleles showing the most associated TCRs and HLA-C alleles the fewest. In a later analysis, HLA-associated TCR beta chains showed more clonal expansion and lower generation probabilities than non-associated chains that were equally common. Several of the top co-occurrence clusters appeared to be linked to parvovirus B19, influenza, CMV and Epstein-Barr virus, according to a later analysis. In an earlier analysis of approximately 590 of the donors, most TCR beta V segments were observed in productive rearrangements about 87% or about 30% of the time, broadly matching IMGT annotations. The classifier was reported to diagnose cytomegalovirus status with high specificity and sensitivity in both the original and validation cohorts. For the cohort, immune exposure information was limited to CMV serostatus. Specific HLA alleles were associated with some 15,000 TCR beta sequences at a false discovery rate of 0.05 in a later analysis. A further reported finding was that TCR beta sequences accurately predicted the HLA-A and HLA-B alleles for most subjects in the first cohort. In vitro tests confirmed that a few of the cytomegalovirus-associated TCR beta chains recognize cytomegalovirus antigens. Because counts were too low, some 16 rarely observed V segments, including chromosome 9 orphons, were excluded from the earlier analysis of about 500 of the donors. Strong co-occurrence of HLA alleles, especially DR and DQ, made assigning TCR associations to individual alleles difficult. A group of highly shared sequence variants was considered likely to be a technical artifact of the sequencing pipeline. Linkage disequilibrium might explain the correlated functional status among segregating V segments, but an unknown experimental factor could not be excluded. This cohort had only TCR beta chains sequenced, and the lack of alpha or paired-chain data limited which features could be detected. In the study, around 150 TCR beta chains were listed as associated with cytomegalovirus. While some public TCRs were present in many individuals, most TCR sequences turned up only very rarely across donors. A later analysis found that most CMV-associated TCR beta chains appeared HLA-restricted, with HLA associations seemingly driven largely by CMV exposure. Compared with the roughly 670-donor mean, donors in an Asian-associated ancestry cluster had fewer N-insertions in productive TCRs, according to a later genetic analysis. A later genetic analysis associated a missense DCLRE1C variant with V-gene and J-gene trimming of TCR beta chains, and an independent cohort replicated the association. Because some donors lacked HLA typing at each locus, the association tests relied only on the typed subset. The presence/absence analyses assumed that sequencing depth was roughly uniform across donors, and that assumption may not be true.

Points on this clone: No cognate antigen has been identified for it.

The library was made by the immunoSEQ multiplex PCR assay. For the multiplex PCR, a mixture combining 60 forward primers for TCR Vbeta segments and 13 reverse primers for TCR Jbeta segments was used. A multiplex PCR assay on genomic DNA amplified the CDR3 region of rearranged TCR beta genes. Amplified TCR beta libraries were sequenced as 87-base-pair reads on the Illumina HiSeq System. The source study handled its data this way. A later analysis tallied 75 million to 95 million unique TCR beta chains across the 550 to 850 repertoires, and about 12 million of those chains were shared by two or more donors. Raw reads were error-corrected and collapsed into unique sequences with a nearest-neighbor algorithm that merged closely related sequences to remove PCR and sequencing errors. Alignment of CDR3 sequences to IMGT reference sequences was used to assign V, D and J gene segments. Each retained sequence needed at least a six-nucleotide match to both a V gene segment and a J gene segment. Rearrangements were classified as productive when the CDR3 lacked stop codons and remained in frame with V and J, and all other rearrangements were classified as non-productive. Following IMGT convention, CDR3 was defined as the stretch from the second conserved V-encoded cysteine to the conserved J-encoded phenylalanine. In an earlier analysis of some 550 of the donors, sequences lacking an unambiguous match to a single V gene segment were excluded. An earlier analysis of 587 of the donors classified V segments as functional when productive rearrangements were above 56.7% and as segregating when the standard deviation between donors was above 5%. A statistical classification framework was built to diagnose cytomegalovirus status from the catalog of TCR beta chain sequences. A later analysis assigned V and J genes by comparing TCR nucleotide sequences with IMGT/GENE-DB human TR gene sequences. In a later analysis, CDR3 sequences and most-parsimonious VDJ recombination scenarios were assigned using the TCRdist pipeline. A later analysis defined each TCR beta chain by its CDR3 amino acid sequence plus V-gene family, and excluded reads lacking a unique V-gene family. To address suspected cross-contamination and a sequencing artifact, a later analysis removed over 500 highly shared, low-generation-probability nucleotide sequences. In a later analysis, a clonal expansion index was calculated for each public chain from normalized within-repertoire ranks of inferred template counts. In a later analysis, generation probabilities were computed using a VDJ recombination model fitted to out-of-frame rearrangements, and the results were checked against IGoR. In a later analysis, TCR-TCR, TCR-HLA and TCR-CMV co-occurrence was scored with hypergeometric tests, and a repertoire-size bias correction was applied to TCR pairs. A later analysis estimated false discovery rates by permuting HLA or CMV assignments 20 times. In a later analysis, co-occurring TCRs were grouped using DBSCAN, with TCRdist sequence similarity added in when clustering inside HLA-allele-positive subsets. Repertoires with fewer than 30,000 or more than 120,000 public chains were left out of co-occurrence clustering, as were five repertoires with anomalous nucleotide sharing. The source is immuneACCESS, and TCRdb retained only in-frame sequences with V and J called. Part of the clones is not carried over; for the studies checked, unresolved V genes explain less than half of this, and the remainder is unexplained. V and J calls and clone size are given by that table; D and trimming were obtained from the DNA. The table for this sample shows some 75,000 clones. Of the sample, roughly 0.9% is held by the ten largest clones.

The cohort was made up of hundreds of healthy bone marrow donors. All cohort members were sampled while nominally healthy, although unrecorded immune exposures were likely present. The donor was CMV seronegative and belonged to the group of more than 300 seronegative cohort members. Each donor provided a peripheral blood sample, and peripheral blood mononuclear cells were used for TCR beta sequencing. The Qiagen DNeasy Blood Extraction Kit was used to extract genomic DNA from the blood cell samples. The clonotype comes from a boy aged 5-17 years in good health and CMV-seronegative. Material for sequencing was PBMCs.

The nucleotide sequence reads as follows: TGTGCCAGTGAATCGACAGGGGATGGCTACACCTTC. The resulting protein is CASESTGDGYTF. The chain links TRBV6-6 with TRBJ1-2; the junction holds 8 bases that match TRBD1. The CDR3 goes from the cysteine to the phenylalanine over 12 residues. CDR3 DNA is the only sequence kept; it has 36 bases, read in frame from the first base. Sequences MNHNY (CDR1) and SVGAGI (CDR2) are obtained from the germline V gene (reference sequence). Germline trimming amounts to 9 bases on V and 6 bases on J, with 6 as the count of junction bases outside the gene matches.